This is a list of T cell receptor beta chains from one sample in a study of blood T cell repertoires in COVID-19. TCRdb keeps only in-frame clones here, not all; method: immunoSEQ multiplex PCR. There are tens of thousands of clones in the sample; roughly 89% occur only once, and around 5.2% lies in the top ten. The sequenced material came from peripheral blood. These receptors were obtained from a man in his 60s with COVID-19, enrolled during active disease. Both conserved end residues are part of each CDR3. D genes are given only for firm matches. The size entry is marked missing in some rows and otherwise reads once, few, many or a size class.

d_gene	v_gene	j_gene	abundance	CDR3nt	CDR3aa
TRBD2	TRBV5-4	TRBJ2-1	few	TGTGCCAGCAGCTTCGGGACTAGCGGCTACAATGAGCAGTTCTTC	CASSFGTSGYNEQFF
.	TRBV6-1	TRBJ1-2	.	TGTGCCAGCAGTGAAGCGAGTGTGAACTATGGCTACACCTTC	CASSEASVNYGYTF
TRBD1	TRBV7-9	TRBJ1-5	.	TGTGCCAGCAGCTCTGGGACAGGGGGCGAGGGTCAGCCCCAGCATTTT	CASSSGTGGEGQPQHF
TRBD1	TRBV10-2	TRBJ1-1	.	TGCGCCAGCAGTGATGGGAGACAGGGAAACACTGAAGCTTTCTTT	CASSDGRQGNTEAFF
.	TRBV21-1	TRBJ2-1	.	TGTGCCAGCAGCAAAGGGGACAGGGTGGCTTACAATGAGCAGTTCTTC	CASSKGDRVAYNEQFF
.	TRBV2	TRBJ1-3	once	TGTGCCAGCAAGGAGGACTCTCGCTCTGGAAACACCATATATTTT	CASKEDSRSGNTIYF
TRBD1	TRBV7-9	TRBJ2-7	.	TGTGCCAGCAGCTCCGCCCCGGACAGGGACTCCTACGAGCAGTACTTC	CASSSAPDRDSYEQYF
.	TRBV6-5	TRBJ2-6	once	TGTGCCAGCAGCAAAACAGTCTCTGGGGCCAACGTCCTGACTTTC	CASSKTVSGANVLTF
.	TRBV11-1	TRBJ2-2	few	TGTGCCAGCAGCTTATCCCAGAACACCGGGGAGCTGTTTTTT	CASSLSQNTGELFF
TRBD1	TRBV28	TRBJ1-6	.	TGTGCCAGCACCTCAGGGGGAAGTTATAATTCACCCCTCCACTTT	CASTSGGSYNSPLHF
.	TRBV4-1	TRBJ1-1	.	TGCGCCAGCAGCCAAGAGGTCGGACAGAACACTGAAGCTTTCTTT	CASSQEVGQNTEAFF
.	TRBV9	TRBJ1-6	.	TGTGCCAGCAGCGTAGGGTTCGGGGTTTCACCCCTCCACTTT	CASSVGFGVSPLHF
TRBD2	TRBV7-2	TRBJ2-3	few	TGTGCCAGCAGCTTAGGGGTCCAGGGTAGCGGGACGGCTTTT	CASSLGVQGSGTAF
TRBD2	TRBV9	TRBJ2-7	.	TGTGCCAGCAGCGTAGGGACTAGCTACGAGCAGTACTTC	CASSVGTSYEQYF
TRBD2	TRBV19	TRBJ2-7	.	TGTGCCAGTACCCTTAGCGGGACCTCCTACGAGCAGTACTTC	CASTLSGTSYEQYF
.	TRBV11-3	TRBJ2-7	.	TGTGCCAGCAGCCCCTTCAGGGCGGACTCCTACGAGCAGTACTTC	CASSPFRADSYEQYF
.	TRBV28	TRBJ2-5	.	TGTGCCAGCAGTTTGACTCAAGAGACCCAGTACTTC	CASSLTQETQYF
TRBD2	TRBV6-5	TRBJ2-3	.	TGTGCCAGCAGTTCCCCGGGGGAGCGGGGGGCAGATACGCAGTATTTT	CASSSPGERGADTQYF
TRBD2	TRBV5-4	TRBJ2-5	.	TGTGCCAGCCGACTAGCGGGTGTCCAAGAGACCCAGTACTTC	CASRLAGVQETQYF
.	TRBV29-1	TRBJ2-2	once	TGCAGCGTGAAGACAGTGGGCAACACCGGGGAGCTGTTTTTT	CSVKTVGNTGELFF
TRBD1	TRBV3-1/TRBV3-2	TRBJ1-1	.	TGTGCCAGCAGCCACACTCCCGGGACAGGGGGCACTGAAGCTTTCTTT	CASSHTPGTGGTEAFF
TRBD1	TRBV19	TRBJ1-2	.	TGTGCCAGTAATGACAGGGGGACAAACTATGGCTACACCTTC	CASNDRGTNYGYTF
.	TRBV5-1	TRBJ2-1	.	TGCGCCAGCAACCCCACAGGATTAGATGAGCAGTTCTTC	CASNPTGLDEQFF
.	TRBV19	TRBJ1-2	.	TGTGCCAGTAGTCCATTTACGACAGCCAACTATGGCTACACCTTC	CASSPFTTANYGYTF
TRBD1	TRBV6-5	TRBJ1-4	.	TGTGCCAGCAGCCGGGACAGCGCAACTAATGAAAAACTGTTTTTT	CASSRDSATNEKLFF
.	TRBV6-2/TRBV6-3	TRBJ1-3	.	TGTGCCAGCAGTTACGGCCCAGGGGCAAGCGGAAACACCATATATTTT	CASSYGPGASGNTIYF
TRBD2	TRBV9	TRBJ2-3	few	TGTGCCAGCAGCTCCGCTCTCGGGGGGGGTACAGATACGCAGTATTTT	CASSSALGGGTDTQYF
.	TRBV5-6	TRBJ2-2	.	TGTGCCAGCAGCCCACTGGGGGGAGGTGACACCGGGGAGCTGTTTTTT	CASSPLGGGDTGELFF
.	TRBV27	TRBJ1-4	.	TGTGCCAGCAGTTCCGGAGCCCTTAATGAAAAACTGTTTTTT	CASSSGALNEKLFF
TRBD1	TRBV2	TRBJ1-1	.	TGTGCCAGCAGTACGTCCCGGGACAGGCTGAACACTGAAGCTTTCTTT	CASSTSRDRLNTEAFF
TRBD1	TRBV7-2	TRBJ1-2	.	TGTGCCAGCAGCACAGGGGTGTCGTCTGGCTACACCTTC	CASSTGVSSGYTF
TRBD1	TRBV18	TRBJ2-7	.	TGTGCCAGCTCAGACACTCCGGGACAGGGGTACGAGCAGTACTTC	CASSDTPGQGYEQYF
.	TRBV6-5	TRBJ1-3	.	TGTGCCAGCAGGGGGGACTTACCAGGAAACACCATATATTTT	CASRGDLPGNTIYF
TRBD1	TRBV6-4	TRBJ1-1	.	TGTGCCAGCAGTGACCGGTTGGGAAGGGGGCAAGCTTTCTTT	CASSDRLGRGQAFF
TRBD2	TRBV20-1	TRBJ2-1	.	TGCAGTGCTAGTGGGACTAGCGGGAGTCCCTACAATGAGCAGTTCTTC	CSASGTSGSPYNEQFF
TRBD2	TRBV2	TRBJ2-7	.	TGTGCCAGCGGGACTAGCTTCTACGAGCAGTACTTC	CASGTSFYEQYF
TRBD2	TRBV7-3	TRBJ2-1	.	TGTGCCAGCAGCTTAAAGGCGGGAGGGGTCTACAATGAGCAGTTCTTC	CASSLKAGGVYNEQFF
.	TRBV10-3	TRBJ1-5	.	TGTGCCATCAGTGAAACGGTCAATCAGCCCCAGCATTTT	CAISETVNQPQHF
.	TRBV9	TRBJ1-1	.	TGTGCCAGCAGCCCGGCGGGGGGCACTGAAGCTTTCTTT	CASSPAGGTEAFF
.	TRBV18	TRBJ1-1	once	TGTGCCAGCTCACCGGGGGGGGACACTGAAGCTTTCTTT	CASSPGGDTEAFF
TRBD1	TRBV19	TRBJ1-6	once	TGTGCCAGTAGTCCCCGGGACAGGGGGTCACCCCTCCACTTT	CASSPRDRGSPLHF
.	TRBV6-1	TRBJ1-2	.	TGTGCCAGCAGTGAACCAGCACTATATGGCTACACCTTC	CASSEPALYGYTF
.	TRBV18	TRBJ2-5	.	TGTGCCAGCTCCCTCCAGGGGGAGGAGGAGACCCAGTACTTC	CASSLQGEEETQYF